Following are 28 T cell receptor beta chains from one sample sequenced in a study of TIL therapy for anti-PD-1-resistant metastatic lung cancer. The sample's time point: pre-treatment sample, taken before nivolumab and TIL therapy. The tumor samples were excised metastases, mostly pleural nodules or supraclavicular lymph nodes. The libraries were made with immunoSEQ v3. Sequencing was performed with immunoSEQ multiplex PCR; in TCRdb, only in-frame clones are kept and a portion is missing. The table has under 100,000 clones, 55% to 75% seen once. Sequencing used tumor tissue, obtained at baseline. The receptors here all came from a person aged 25 to 80 with non-small cell lung cancer.

This chain links TRBV19 with TRBJ1-5; 8 positions match TRBD1. CDR1 is LNHDA, CDR2 SQIVND, per germline (reference sequence). This CDR3 has 14 residues. Trimming removed 7 bases from V and 1 base from J; junction bases left unmatched: 3. The CDR3 DNA reads as TGTGCCAGTACGGACAGGGTAAGCAATCAGCCCCAGCATTTT. Its translation: CASTDRVSNQPQHF.

The chain links TRBV19 to TRBJ2-5; the D is unclear. V lost 3 bases and J 3 bases, leaving 8 bases between the germline ends. From germline, CDR1 is LNHDA and CDR2 SQIVND (reference sequence). CDR3 length: 13 residues. CDR3 sequence reads: CASSIGSKETQYF. As DNA, the CDR3 is TGTGCCAGTAGTATTGGATCCAAAGAGACCCAGTACTTC. The variable domain in full, completed from reference TRBV19 and TRBJ2-5, reads DGGITQSPKYLFRKEGQNVTLSCEQNLNHDAMYWYRQDPGQGLRLIYYSQIVNDFQKGDIAEGYSVSREKKESFPLTVTSAQKNPTAFYLCASSIGSKETQYFGPGTRLLVL.

The rearrangement uses TRBV11-2 and TRBJ2-7, with unresolved D. CDR1 is SGHAT and CDR2 is FQNNGV in the germline V gene. The CDR3 sequence is 15 residues long. Between the trimmed V and J ends, which lost 1 base and 0 bases, there was a span of 10 bases. This CDR3 is CASSLGHLSSYEQYF. The CDR3 region has the DNA TGTGCCAGCAGCTTAGGACATTTGAGCTCCTACGAGCAGTACTTC.

The sample holds a few counts of this clone. CDR3 sequence (DNA): TGTGCCAGCACCCTCCGGGAGACCGGGGAGCTGTTTTTT. It is translated as CASTLRETGELFF. The gene calls are TRBV28 and TRBJ2-2; D possibly corresponds to TRBD2 (6 bases). Germline V gives CDR1 MDHEN, CDR2 SYDVKM. The CDR3 is 13 amino acids. V was shortened by 7 bases and J by 5 bases, with 11 bases between the two germline ends.

This clone came up many times. The chain recombines TRBV5-6 with TRBJ2-7; TRBD1 matches at 9 bases. CDR3 length equals 15 residues. The germline V gene has CDR1 SGHDT and CDR2 YYEEEE. Trimming took 5 bases from V and 4 from J; bases not matched to a gene: 10. The CDR3 bases are TGTGCCAGCAGACCCAGACAGGGGGGGTGGTACGAGCAGTACTTC. It specifies CASRPRQGGWYEQYF.

This clone occurred a few times. The CDR3 coding sequence is TGTGCCAGCTTAGGCGCGAACGGGGAGCTGTTTTTT. As protein: CASLGANGELFF. The genes are TRBV11-2 and TRBJ2-2; D not certain. CDR1 SGHAT and CDR2 FQNNGV come from the germline V gene. This CDR3 is built from 12 residues. V was cut by 8 bases and J by 7 bases, with 11 bases left in between. Supplemented by reference TRBV11-2 and TRBJ2-2, the full variable domain reads EAGVAQSPRYKIIEKRQSVAFWCNPISGHATLYWYQQILGQGPKLLIQFQNNGVVDDSQLPKDRFSAERLKGVDSTLKIQPAKLEDSAVYLCASLGANGELFFGEGSRLTVL.

V gene TRBV18 combines with J gene TRBJ1-2; tentative D call: TRBD1 (6 bases). From germline, CDR1 is KGHSH and CDR2 LQKENI. The CDR3 contains 18 residues. Trimming removed 5 bases from V and 3 bases from J, with 25 bases in between. The CDR3 here is CASSSRGRLGRVDYGYTF. The CDR3 bases are TGTGCCAGCTCATCAAGGGGGAGGCTTGGCAGAGTCGACTATGGCTACACCTTC. The variable domain in full, completed from reference TRBV18 and TRBJ1-2, reads NAGVMQNPRHLVRRRGQEARLRCSPMKGHSHVYWYRQLPEEGLKFMVYLQKENIIDESGMPKERFSAEFPKEGPSILRIQQVVRGDSAAYFCASSSRGRLGRVDYGYTFGSGTRLTVV.

This clone was seen only a few times. V usage is TRBV28 and J usage is TRBJ2-7, with D possibly being TRBD1 (6 bases). The germline V gene has CDR1 MDHEN and CDR2 SYDVKM. This CDR3 is built from 13 residues. The V end was cut by 2 bases, the J end by 3 bases, with 8 bases between. The CDR3 DNA follows: TGTGCCAGCAGTTTAGGGGGCAACTACGAGCAGTACTTC. This codes for CASSLGGNYEQYF.

This chain joins TRBV6-5 and TRBJ1-2; TRBD1 is a possible D gene (6 bases). The CDR3 has 15 residues. CDR1 MNHEY and CDR2 SVGAGI come from the germline V gene. V lost 5 bases and J 4 bases, leaving 17 bases between the germline ends. This CDR3 reads CASSPQVGGLYGYTF. The DNA of the CDR3 is TGTGCCAGCAGTCCCCAGGTGGGGGGCCTCTATGGCTACACCTTC.

This sequence joins TRBV5-1 and TRBJ2-3; 8 bases match TRBD2. The CDR3 covers 13 residues. J gave up 6 bases and V 5 bases, and 5 bases lay outside the gene matches. CDR1 and CDR2 from the germline V gene are SGHRS and YFSETQ. In nucleotides, the CDR3 is TGCGCCAGCAGGTCGGCGGGGGGTGATACGCAGTATTTT. It translates to CASRSAGGDTQYF.

The chain carries TRBV7-9 and TRBJ1-2, with D perhaps TRBD1 (5 bases). CDR1 and CDR2 from the germline V gene are SEHNR and FQNEAQ (reference sequence). The CDR3 runs 14 residues. The V gene lost 6 bases and the J gene lost 5 bases, with 16 bases spanning the gap. CDR3 protein: CASREWQGQYGYTF. CDR3 in DNA: TGTGCCAGCAGGGAATGGCAGGGCCAATATGGCTACACCTTC. Based on the CDR3 plus reference TRBV7-9 and TRBJ1-2, the full variable domain is DTGVSQNPRHKITKRGQNVTFRCDPISEHNRLYWYRQTLGQGPEFLTYFQNEAQLEKSRLLSDRFSAERPKGSFSTLEIQRTEQGDSAMYLCASREWQGQYGYTFGSGTRLTVV.

This clone came up a few times. V is TRBV7-2 and J is TRBJ1-1, with a possible D match to TRBD1 (6 bases). CDR3 size: 16 residues. V lost 3 bases and J 3 bases, leaving 17 bases between the germline ends. CDR1 is SGHTA, CDR2 FQGNSA, per germline. CDR3 loop: CASSFVMHRDDTEAFF. The CDR3 region has the DNA TGTGCCAGCAGCTTCGTCATGCACAGGGATGACACTGAAGCTTTCTTT.

The V and J genes are TRBV6-1 and TRBJ2-7; TRBD2 agrees at 9 bases. This CDR3 has 15 residues. The germline CDR1 and CDR2 sequences are MNHNS and SASEGT. The V and J ends lost 0 bases and 12 bases, in that order; junction bases with no gene match: 12. The CDR3 loop reads CASSEAPRLAEVRYF. The CDR3 DNA sequence: TGTGCCAGCAGTGAAGCCCCCAGACTAGCGGAGGTGAGGTACTTC.

The V gene is TRBV9, the J gene TRBJ2-3, with TRBD2 as a possible D gene (5 bases). Per the germline V gene, CDR1 is SGDLS and CDR2 is YYNGEE. This CDR3 has 16 residues. Trimming took 0 bases from V and 0 from J, leaving 11 bases between them. The CDR3 nucleotides are TGTGCCAGCAGCGTAGATCACGGGGAAAGCACAGATACGCAGTATTTT. It specifies CASSVDHGESTDTQYF.

V usage is TRBV10-3 and J usage is TRBJ2-5, with 9 bases that match TRBD2. CDR1 is ENHRY and CDR2 is SYGVKD in the germline V gene. V shed 8 bases, J shed 4 bases, and the junction held 14 bases outside the gene matches. The CDR3 is made up of 16 amino acids. CDR3 DNA: TGTGCCATCCAGAAGGGAATAGCGGGGGACGGAGAGACCCAGTACTTC. This encodes CAIQKGIAGDGETQYF.

The chain recombines TRBV5-8 with TRBJ2-7, with unresolved D. V lost 9 bases, J lost 5 bases, and 21 bases lay in between. CDR3 size: 14 residues. CDR1 and CDR2 (germline): SGHTS, YDEGEE. The CDR3 loop is CATTRGGGGHEQYF. The CDR3 nucleotides read TGTGCCACCACTCGAGGCGGTGGTGGCCACGAGCAGTACTTC.

As for this clone: This specimen includes other DNA sequences encoding the same CDR3. The chain recombines TRBV5-1 with TRBJ2-7; D gene uncertain. V was trimmed by 0 bases and J by 3 bases, leaving 10 bases between them. Looked up from germline, CDR1 is SGHRS and CDR2 is YFSETQ. This CDR3 region has 14 residues. The CDR3 loop is CASSLAGPSYEQYF. CDR3 bases: TGCGCCAGCAGCTTGGCGGGTCCCAGCTACGAGCAGTACTTC.

Remarks on this clone: One end of the junction varies from germline; a read error may be responsible. V usage is TRBV6-5 and J usage is TRBJ1-2; 9 bases are a match to TRBD1. The CDR3 runs to 14 residues. From germline, CDR1 is MNHEY and CDR2 SVGAGI. CDR3 DNA sequence: TGTGCCAGCAGTCCACCCTTCGGCCGGGACAGGGAGTTCTTC. It specifies CASSPPFGRDREFF.

V usage is TRBV7-2 and J usage is TRBJ1-3; D ambiguous. Germline V gives CDR1 SGHTA, CDR2 FQGNSA. The length of the CDR3 is 16 residues. The V gene lost 3 bases and the J gene lost 2 bases, with 14 bases spanning the gap. CDR3: CASSFQGGLAGNTIYF. The CDR3 DNA is TGTGCCAGCAGCTTCCAAGGAGGGTTGGCTGGAAACACCATATATTTT.

The chain recombines TRBV18 with TRBJ2-1; 16 bases fit TRBD2. CDR3 size: 18 residues. J lost 7 bases, V lost 3 bases, and 9 bases had no gene match. Germline CDR1 KGHSH, CDR2 LQKENI. The CDR3 loop is CASSPPGTSGGARNEQFF. Here the CDR3 DNA reads TGTGCCAGCTCACCGCCGGGGACTAGCGGGGGGGCGAGGAATGAGCAGTTCTTC. Variable domain in full (rest from reference TRBV18 and TRBJ2-1): NAGVMQNPRHLVRRRGQEARLRCSPMKGHSHVYWYRQLPEEGLKFMVYLQKENIIDESGMPKERFSAEFPKEGPSILRIQQVVRGDSAAYFCASSPPGTSGGARNEQFFGPGTRLTVL.

This clone was seen once. The chain couples TRBV2 to TRBJ2-2; tentative D call: TRBD1 (5 bases). Trimming shortened V by 7 bases and J by 2 bases, and 14 bases separated the two germline ends. The CDR3 has 15 amino acids. Germline CDR1 reads SNHLY; CDR2 reads FYNNEI. The CDR3: CASIANRINTGELFF. In DNA, the CDR3 is TGTGCCAGCATAGCAAACAGGATCAACACCGGGGAGCTGTTTTTT.

The rearrangement links TRBV27 to TRBJ2-1; D may be TRBD2 (6 bases). The germline V gene has CDR1 MNHEY and CDR2 SMNVEV (reference sequence). V lost 2 bases, J lost 6 bases, and 17 bases lay in between. The CDR3 loop spans 16 amino acids. The CDR3 DNA reads as TGTGCCAGCAGTTTAATACCGTCCGGGAGCATCAATGAGCAGTTCTTC. This translates into CASSLIPSGSINEQFF.

This sequence joins TRBV5-1 and TRBJ2-1; 10 bases align to TRBD2. CDR1 and CDR2 from the germline V gene are SGHRS and YFSETQ. The CDR3 extends over 16 amino acids. V shed 5 bases, J shed 1 base, and the junction held 6 bases outside the gene matches. CDR3 bases: TGCGCCAGCAGGGACCTAGCGGGAGTATCCTACAATGAGCAGTTCTTC. Translation: CASRDLAGVSYNEQFF.

This clone occurred a few times. For the CDR3, the DNA is TGCGCCAGCAGCGCCACAGGGGGGCCTGAAGCTTTCTTT. Amino acid sequence: CASSATGGPEAFF. The chain carries TRBV4-3 and TRBJ1-1; 8 nucleotides agree with TRBD1. The CDR3 contains 13 residues. Germline-derived CDR1 and CDR2 are LGHNA and YSLEER. V gave up 5 bases and J gave up 6 bases; unmatched junction bases: 5.

J is TRBJ2-7 and V is TRBV28, with 10 bases identical to TRBD2. The trim removed 3 bases at V and 2 bases at J, leaving 7 bases unmatched. This CDR3 is 16 amino acids long. Germline CDR1 MDHEN, CDR2 SYDVKM. The CDR3 reads CASSFSSGSWPYEQYF. CDR3 nucleotide sequence: TGTGCCAGCAGTTTTTCTAGCGGGAGTTGGCCCTACGAGCAGTACTTC.

The chain combines TRBV4-2 with TRBJ2-7, with D unresolved. This CDR3 spans 15 amino acids. Germline CDR1 LGHNA, CDR2 YNFKEQ. The V end lost 4 bases, the J end lost 6 bases, and 19 bases lay between the germline ends. The CDR3 DNA is TGTGCCAGCAGCCCACAGACTTCGGAATCGCGCGAGCAGTACTTC. Its protein product is CASSPQTSESREQYF.

The chain carries TRBV11-1 and TRBJ2-5; D uncertain. In germline, CDR1 is SGHAT, CDR2 FQDESV (reference sequence). V lost 5 bases and J 0 bases, leaving 4 bases between the germline ends. This CDR3 spans 12 amino acids. The CDR3 DNA reads as TGTGCCAGCAGCCAGTACCAAGAGACCCAGTACTTC. This translates into CASSQYQETQYF.

The J gene is TRBJ2-5, the V gene TRBV5-1; 8 bases match TRBD1. Trimming cost V 6 bases and J 4 bases; bases outside gene matches: 5. The CDR3 runs to 13 residues. The V gene's germline CDR1 is SGHRS and CDR2 YFSETQ. CDR3: CASKRDRGETQYF. CDR3 bases: TGCGCCAGCAAACGCGACAGGGGAGAGACCCAGTACTTC. Full variable domain (remainder filled in from reference TRBV5-1 and TRBJ2-5): KAGVTQTPRYLIKTRGQQVTLSCSPISGHRSVSWYQQTPGQGLQFLFEYFSETQRNKGNFPGRFSGRQFSNSRSEMNVSTLELGDSALYLCASKRDRGETQYFGPGTRLLVL.